This T cell receptor beta chain was profiled in a study of blood T cell repertoires in COVID-19. Study background: Both acute and convalescent COVID-19 samples were obtained from the United States, Italy and Spain.

Libraries were prepared by immunoSEQ multiplex PCR; TCRdb keeps only in-frame clonotypes and omits some of them. The data contain some 100,000 clones, 81% of them singletons. Germline V gene lookup returns CDR1 LNHDA and CDR2 SQIVND (reference sequence). V shed 3 bases, J shed 7 bases, and the junction held 11 bases outside the gene matches. The CDR3 totals 16 residues. The chain carries TRBV19 and TRBJ1-4; 7 nucleotides align to TRBD1. What was sequenced was peripheral blood. The sequence was collected from a man aged 80 or over with active or convalescent COVID-19. The CDR3: CASSIGQVAIGEKLFF. CDR3 nucleotide sequence: TGTGCCAGTAGTATCGGACAGGTAGCGATCGGTGAAAAACTGTTTTTT.